These 26 T cell receptor beta chains share one sample of origin, sequenced in a study of T cells after yellow fever vaccination. TCRdb itself ran the 5' RACE reads through MiXCR, one entry per CDR3 protein. In the table there are 310,000 or so distinct CDR3 sequences, 6.8% of which are singletons. The specimen was PBMCs, collected around 45 days after the first yellow fever vaccination. These receptors came from a man between 18 and 35 years old who received the YFV17D yellow fever vaccine.

This clonotype was observed a handful of times. The V call is TRBV11-1, the J call TRBJ2-7, with D perhaps being TRBD1 or TRBD2 (5 bases each). V was clipped by 1 base and J by 0 bases, with 19 bases between them. There are 18 residues in the CDR3. Germline CDR1 SGHAT, CDR2 FQDESV (reference sequence). This CDR3 is CASSLVPFGDVSSYEQYV. In DNA, the CDR3 is TGTGCCAGCAGCTTAGTCCCGTTCGGGGACGTTAGCTCCTACGAGCAGTACGTC.

This clonotype was seen repeatedly, ten times or more. This sequence joins TRBV4-1 and TRBJ2-3; a weak D match, TRBD2 (5 bases). Trimming left V 0 bases short and J 6 bases short, with 13 bases between. CDR1 is MGHRA and CDR2 is YSYEKL in the germline V gene. The CDR3 has 15 amino acids. The CDR3 here is CASSQESPGRDTQYF. DNA of the CDR3: TGCGCCAGCAGCCAAGAATCGCCGGGAAGGGATACGCAGTATTTT.

This clonotype was recorded a few times. The chain combines TRBV7-2 with TRBJ1-2; D unclear. V was cut by 0 bases and J by 4 bases, with 3 bases left in between. Germline V lookup: CDR1 SGHTA, CDR2 FQGNSA. The CDR3 loop spans 12 amino acids. This CDR3 is CASSLAPYGYTF. For the CDR3, the DNA is TGTGCCAGCAGCTTAGCGCCCTATGGCTACACCTTC.

This clonotype turned up a few times. The chain carries TRBV6-1 and TRBJ1-6; D remains unclear. The germline CDR1 and CDR2 sequences are MNHNS and SASEGT. The CDR3 has 13 residues. Trimming cost V 7 bases and J 9 bases, with 13 bases left between them. DNA for the CDR3: TGTGCCAGCACCTACGGCACCTCTTCACCCCTCCACTTT. It specifies CASTYGTSSPLHF.

The CDR3 spells CASKFRDTRDTQYF. The DNA for the CDR3 is TGTGCCAGCAAGTTCCGGGACACAAGAGATACGCAGTATTTT. The V call is TRBV2, the J call TRBJ2-3, with D perhaps matching TRBD1 (6 bases). CDR3 length: 14 residues. Trimming removed 7 bases at V and 5 bases at J, with 16 bases between. Germline CDR1 is SNHLY and CDR2 is FYNNEI.

This clonotype was counted between two and nine times. This chain connects TRBV6-2 or TRBV6-3 to TRBJ2-7, with 8 bases matching TRBD1. The V gene's germline CDR1 is MNHEY and CDR2 SVGEGT. This CDR3 has 14 amino acids. J lost 6 bases, V lost 6 bases, and 10 bases had no gene match. CDR3 nucleotides: TGTGCCAGCAGACGGGGACAGGTTCGTCTCGAGCAGTACTTC. Translating it yields CASRRGQVRLEQYF.

V gene TRBV5-1 combines with J gene TRBJ2-7, with TRBD2 identical over 7 bases. Germline trimming cut 3 bases from V and 5 bases from J; bases unmatched to any gene: 8. There are 14 residues in the CDR3. Looked up from germline, CDR1 is SGHRS and CDR2 is YFSETQ. The CDR3 spells CASSWGGVENEQYF. The CDR3 DNA sequence: TGCGCCAGCAGCTGGGGGGGGGTCGAGAACGAGCAGTACTTC.

The V and J genes are TRBV28 and TRBJ1-2; D unclear. Germline CDR1 MDHEN, CDR2 SYDVKM. The CDR3 length is 13 residues. V was shortened by 7 bases and J by 0 bases, with 9 bases between the two germline ends. CDR3 bases: TGTGCCAGCACCCCAGACGCTAACTATGGCTACACCTTC. The encoded protein is CASTPDANYGYTF.

This clonotype appeared a few times. This rearrangement joins TRBV3-1 to TRBJ1-1; D is perhaps TRBD1 (6 bases). Trimming took off 0 bases at V and 1 base at J, with 12 bases between the two ends. There are 16 residues in the CDR3. Germline V lookup: CDR1 LGHDT, CDR2 YNNKEL (reference sequence). The CDR3 spells CASSQDGGRANTEAFF. CDR3 in DNA: TGTGCCAGCAGCCAAGATGGGGGCAGAGCGAACACTGAAGCTTTCTTT.

The J gene is TRBJ2-7, the V gene TRBV5-4; 13 nucleotides align to TRBD2. J was trimmed by 0 bases and V by 0 bases; bases with no gene match: 6. CDR3 length: 18 residues. Germline CDR1 reads SGHNT; CDR2 reads YYREEE (reference sequence). For the CDR3, the DNA is TGTGCCAGCAGCTTGGGTACTAGCGGGGGGGCGTTCTCCTACGAGCAGTACTTC. Translation gives CASSLGTSGGAFSYEQYF. The variable domain in full, with the rest retrieved from reference TRBV5-4 and TRBJ2-7, is ETGVTQSPTHLIKTRGQQVTLRCSSQSGHNTVSWYQQALGQGPQFIFQYYREEENGRGNFPPRFSGLQFPNYSSELNVNALELDDSALYLCASSLGTSGGAFSYEQYFGPGTRLTVT.

The V call is TRBV7-9, the J call TRBJ2-5; D remains ambiguous. V was trimmed by 5 bases and J by 1 base, leaving 17 bases between them. Per the germline V gene, CDR1 is SEHNR and CDR2 is FQNEAQ (reference sequence). The CDR3 has 16 amino acids. CDR3 amino acids: CASSPDGVRSQETQYF. The CDR3 bases are TGTGCCAGCAGCCCCGATGGCGTTCGATCCCAAGAGACCCAGTACTTC.

For this clonotype: Just one base apart from a much larger clone, this may be a read error. J is TRBJ1-1 and V is TRBV12-3 or TRBV12-4; D is unresolved. V lost 1 base and J 6 bases, leaving 12 bases between the germline ends. The CDR3 totals 14 residues. The CDR3 sequence: CASSLVTIIAEAFF. The CDR3 DNA reads as TGTGCCAGCAGTTTAGTCACCATCATCGCTGAAGCTTTCTTT.

The chain combines TRBV4-2 with TRBJ2-4; TRBD1 might be the D (5 bases). This CDR3 region has 12 residues. The germline V and J ends were trimmed by 3 bases and 8 bases, with 8 bases remaining between them. The germline V gene encodes CDR1 LGHNA and CDR2 YNFKEQ. The CDR3 protein is CASSHTRDIQYF. Written as DNA, the CDR3 is TGTGCCAGCAGCCATACCAGGGACATTCAGTACTTC.

This clonotype was counted between two and nine times. The chain employs TRBV4-3 and TRBJ2-5; TRBD2 is a possible D gene (6 bases). The CDR3 sequence is 16 residues long. With 4 bases removed from V and 3 bases from J, the gap between germline ends came to 18 bases. The V gene's germline CDR1 is LGHNA and CDR2 YSLEER. The chain's CDR3 is CASSPRETSRKETQYF. CDR3 sequence (DNA): TGCGCCAGCAGCCCTAGAGAGACTAGTAGGAAAGAGACCCAGTACTTC.

The genes are TRBV4-2 and TRBJ2-2, with D perhaps TRBD2 (5 bases). The V gene lost 3 bases and the J gene lost 4 bases, with 12 bases spanning the gap. The CDR3 is 15 residues long. Germline V gene sequence: CDR1 LGHNA, CDR2 YNFKEQ. The CDR3 region is CASSQEGLATGELFF. The CDR3 coding sequence is TGTGCCAGCAGCCAGGAAGGACTCGCCACCGGGGAGCTGTTTTTT.

This clonotype was detected a few times. The rearrangement uses TRBV4-3 and TRBJ1-2; the D is unclear. The V end was cut by 2 bases, the J end by 7 bases, with 14 bases between. The CDR3 runs 14 residues. Per germline, CDR1 LGHNA and CDR2 YSLEER. The CDR3 loop reads CASSQTPETTGYTF. CDR3 nucleotide sequence: TGCGCCAGCAGCCAAACCCCAGAAACCACTGGCTACACCTTC.

This clonotype has at least ten counts. V and J are TRBV6-5 and TRBJ2-5, with no clear D. The CDR3 has 15 residues. CDR1 and CDR2 from the germline V gene are MNHEY and SVGAGI. Trimming left V 2 bases short and J 2 bases short, with 12 bases between. CDR3 nucleotides: TGTGCCAGCAGTTACCGGCCAGGCAGACAAGAGACCCAGTACTTC. Its protein product is CASSYRPGRQETQYF.

This clonotype has more than one count but fewer than ten. CDR3 sequence: CASSQDLHREAFF. The CDR3 DNA reads as TGTGCCAGCAGCCAAGATCTCCACAGGGAAGCTTTCTTT. The J gene is TRBJ1-1, the V gene TRBV4-2; D is perhaps TRBD1 (5 bases). Trimming left V 0 bases short and J 8 bases short, with 10 bases between. The CDR3 consists of 13 residues. In germline, CDR1 is LGHNA, CDR2 YNFKEQ.

Ten or more counts support this clonotype. This rearrangement joins TRBV11-2 to TRBJ2-3; D is unclear. Trimming left V 3 bases short and J 9 bases short, with 13 bases between. CDR1 and CDR2 from the germline V gene are SGHAT and FQNNGV. This CDR3 has 13 residues. CDR3: CASSFGRASTQYF. In DNA, the CDR3 is TGTGCCAGCAGCTTTGGCCGGGCGTCGACGCAGTATTTT.

This clonotype was seen repeatedly, ten times or more. This chain connects TRBV5-1 to TRBJ2-1, with D perhaps TRBD2 (5 bases). The length of the CDR3 is 15 residues. Trimming stripped 8 bases from V and 8 bases from J, with 23 bases between. Per germline, CDR1 SGHRS and CDR2 YFSETQ. The CDR3 DNA reads as TGCGCCAGTAGCCTCTCTCGGGGATGGGGTGATGAGCAGTTCTTC. Amino acid sequence: CASSLSRGWGDEQFF.

Only a few counts were recorded for this clonotype. V is TRBV7-2 and J is TRBJ1-5; the D gene is possibly TRBD1 (6 bases). CDR3 length: 16 residues. Germline-derived CDR1 and CDR2 are SGHTA and FQGNSA. The ends were cut back, 2 bases at V and 0 bases at J, with 11 bases in the middle. The CDR3 bases are TGTGCCAGCAGCTTAACGGGACACTATAGCAATCAGCCCCAGCATTTT. It encodes CASSLTGHYSNQPQHF.

This clonotype was detected ten times or more. CDR3 loop: CASSLVSGGPDTQYF. CDR3 sequence (DNA): TGTGCCAGCAGCTTAGTTAGCGGGGGCCCAGATACGCAGTATTTT. The chain carries TRBV7-2 and TRBJ2-3, with 9 bases that match TRBD2. The CDR3 consists of 15 residues. Germline values: CDR1 SGHTA, CDR2 FQGNSA. The trim removed 1 base at V and 4 bases at J, leaving 3 bases unmatched.

This clonotype was detected only a few times. The chain is built from TRBV15 and TRBJ2-7, with 9 bases aligning to TRBD1. The V gene end was trimmed by 1 base and the J gene end by 7 bases; junction bases not matched to a gene: 8. This CDR3 is 15 amino acids long. Germline V lookup: CDR1 LNHNV, CDR2 YYDKDF (reference sequence). DNA for the CDR3: TGTGCCACCAGCAGAGTTAAACAGGGGGCGAGGGAGCAGTACTTC. Its translation: CATSRVKQGAREQYF.

This clonotype appeared a few times. V gene TRBV5-4 combines with J gene TRBJ2-3, with 10 positions matching TRBD2. CDR3 length: 19 amino acids. The ends lost 0 bases at V and 0 bases at J; junction bases unmatched: 10. The germline CDR1 and CDR2 sequences are SGHNT and YYREEE (reference sequence). The CDR3 coding sequence is TGTGCCAGCAGCTTGGCCGCTAGCGGGGGAGCCAGTAGCACAGATACGCAGTATTTT. Its translation: CASSLAASGGASSTDTQYF. The full variable domain, completed using reference TRBV5-4 and TRBJ2-3, is ETGVTQSPTHLIKTRGQQVTLRCSSQSGHNTVSWYQQALGQGPQFIFQYYREEENGRGNFPPRFSGLQFPNYSSELNVNALELDDSALYLCASSLAASGGASSTDTQYFGPGTRLTVL.

Here the CDR3 reads CASSLGTFSYEQYV. As DNA, the CDR3 is TGTGCCAGCAGCCTGGGGACCTTCTCCTACGAGCAGTACGTC. The J gene is TRBJ2-7, the V gene TRBV5-5, with D perhaps given as TRBD1 or TRBD2 (5 bases each). This CDR3 has 14 amino acids. CDR1 is SGHKS, CDR2 YYEKEE, per germline (reference sequence). Trimming took 4 bases from V and 0 from J, leaving 11 bases between them.

This clonotype has a count of ten or more. The V gene is TRBV9, the J gene TRBJ2-2; 8 bases map to TRBD2. V shed 1 base, J shed 4 bases, and the junction held 3 bases outside the gene matches. CDR3 length: 15 residues. In germline, CDR1 is SGDLS, CDR2 YYNGEE. CDR3 protein: CASSVFGGATGELFF. The DNA for the CDR3 is TGTGCCAGCAGCGTATTCGGGGGGGCCACCGGGGAGCTGTTTTTT.